This T cell receptor beta chain was sequenced during a study of OX40 agonist ivuxolimab in advanced cancers. Across the whole study: An anti-OX40 (CD134) antibody with agonistic activity, ivuxolimab, was administered to patients.

Clones were sequenced by immunoSEQ multiplex PCR, and TCRdb holds only the in-frame ones, with some missing. The sample has tens of thousands of clones; roughly 82% are singletons. Blood got drawn at baseline, again on cycle 4 day 1, and then on cycle 7 day 1. Comments on this clone: Its specificity is not known.

The V end lost 2 bases, the J end lost 0 bases, and 8 bases lay between the germline ends. There are 15 residues in the CDR3. Germline V lookup: CDR1 MDHEN, CDR2 SYDVKM. Study-wide findings and caveats: Antigen targets of the expanded peripheral T cells went undetermined. The authors also found low normalized T-cell clonal expansion in some nonresponders.

The specimen was CD4+ or CD8+ T cells sorted from blood, collected in a trial of the OX40 agonist ivuxolimab. This chain joins TRBV28 and TRBJ1-3; D is unresolved. This TCR derives from an adult with an advanced solid tumor such as melanoma, head and neck, liver or kidney cancer. CDR3 coding DNA: TGTGCCAGCAGTTTAGACACGCGCTCTGGAAACACCATATATTTT. Translating it yields CASSLDTRSGNTIYF.